This T cell receptor beta chain appears in the sequencing data of a study of breast tumors, draining lymph nodes, adjacent tissues. Study-level points and caveats: Compared with basal-like, luminal-like tumors shared significantly more repertoire with nontumor tissue. Data only fit, rather than demonstrated, lymph node origin of most tumor T cells.

Samples came from axillary lymph nodes draining the breast cancer. A word on this clonotype: Antigen unknown.

TCRdb fed the multiplex PCR reads into MiXCR, producing one record per CDR3 protein. The table has some 230,000 distinct CDR3 sequences, 30% to 35% seen once. The CDR3 has 13 residues. The V gene end was trimmed by 5 bases and the J gene end by 7 bases; junction bases not matched to a gene: 5. The germline V gene has CDR1 SGHNT and CDR2 YENEEA. V and J are TRBV11-3 and TRBJ1-2; the match to TRBD1 covers 9 bases. The source of this sequence is a female donor with breast cancer. Some clones in this sample may be carry-over from other donors' samples. The sequenced sample was axillary lymph node tissue. The CDR3 nucleotides are TGTGCCAGCAGCCCATGGGACAGGGTTGGCTACACCTTC. It specifies CASSPWDRVGYTF.